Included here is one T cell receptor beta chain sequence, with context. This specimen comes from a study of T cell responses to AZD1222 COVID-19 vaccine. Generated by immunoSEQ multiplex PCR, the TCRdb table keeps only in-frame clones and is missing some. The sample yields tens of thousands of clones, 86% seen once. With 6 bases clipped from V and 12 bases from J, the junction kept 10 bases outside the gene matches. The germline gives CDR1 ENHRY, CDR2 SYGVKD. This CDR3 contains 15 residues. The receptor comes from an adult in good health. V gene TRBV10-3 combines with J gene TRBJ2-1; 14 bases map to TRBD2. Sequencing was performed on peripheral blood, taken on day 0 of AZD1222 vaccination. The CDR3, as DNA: TGTGCCATCAGGGATCCGGGACTAGCGGGGGAAGGGCAGTTCTTC. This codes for CAIRDPGLAGEGQFF.